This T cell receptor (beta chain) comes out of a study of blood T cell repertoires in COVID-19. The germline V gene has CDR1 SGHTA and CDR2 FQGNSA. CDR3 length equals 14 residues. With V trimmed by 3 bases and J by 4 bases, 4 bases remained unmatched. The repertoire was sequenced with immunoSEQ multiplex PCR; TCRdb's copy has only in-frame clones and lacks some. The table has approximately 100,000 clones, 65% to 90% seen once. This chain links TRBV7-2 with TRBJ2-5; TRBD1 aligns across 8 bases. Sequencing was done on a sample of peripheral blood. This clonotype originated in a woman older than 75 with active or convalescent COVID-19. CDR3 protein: CASSFGQGGETQYF. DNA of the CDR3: TGTGCCAGCAGCTTCGGACAGGGCGGAGAGACCCAGTACTTC. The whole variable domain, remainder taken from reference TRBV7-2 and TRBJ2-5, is GAGVSQSPSNKVTEKGKDVELRCDPISGHTALYWYRQSLGQGLEFLIYFQGNSAPDKSGLPSDRFSAERTGGSVSTLTIQRTQQEDSAVYLCASSFGQGGETQYFGPGTRLLVL.